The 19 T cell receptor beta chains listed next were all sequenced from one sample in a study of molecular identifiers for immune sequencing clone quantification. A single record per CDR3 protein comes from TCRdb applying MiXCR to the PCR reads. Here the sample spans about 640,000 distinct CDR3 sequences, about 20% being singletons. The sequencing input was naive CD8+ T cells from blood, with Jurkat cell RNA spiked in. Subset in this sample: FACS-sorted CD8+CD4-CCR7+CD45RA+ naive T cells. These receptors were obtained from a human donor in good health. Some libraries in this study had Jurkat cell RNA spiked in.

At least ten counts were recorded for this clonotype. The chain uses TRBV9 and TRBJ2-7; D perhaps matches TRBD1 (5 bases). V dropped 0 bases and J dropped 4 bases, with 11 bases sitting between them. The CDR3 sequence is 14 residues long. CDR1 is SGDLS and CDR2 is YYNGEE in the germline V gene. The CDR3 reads CASSVGVGAYEQYF. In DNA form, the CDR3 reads TGTGCCAGCAGCGTAGGGGTAGGGGCATACGAGCAGTACTTC.

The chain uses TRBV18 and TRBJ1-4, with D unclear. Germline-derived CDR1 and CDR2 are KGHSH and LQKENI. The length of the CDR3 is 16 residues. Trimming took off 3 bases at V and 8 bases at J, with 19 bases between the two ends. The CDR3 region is CASSPRSWELGEKLFF. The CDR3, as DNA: TGTGCCAGCTCACCTCGTAGCTGGGAATTGGGCGAAAAACTGTTTTTT.

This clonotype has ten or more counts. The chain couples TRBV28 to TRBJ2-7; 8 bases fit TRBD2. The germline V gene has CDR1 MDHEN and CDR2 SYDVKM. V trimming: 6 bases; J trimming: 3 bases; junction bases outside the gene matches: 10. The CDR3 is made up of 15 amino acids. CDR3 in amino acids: CASRRSRRGGYEQYF. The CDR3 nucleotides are TGTGCCAGCAGACGGTCTCGCCGGGGGGGCTACGAGCAGTACTTC.

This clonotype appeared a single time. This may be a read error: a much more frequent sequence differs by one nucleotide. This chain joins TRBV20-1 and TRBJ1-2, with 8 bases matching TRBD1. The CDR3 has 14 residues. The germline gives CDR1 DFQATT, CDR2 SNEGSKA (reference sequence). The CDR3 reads CSAPGQGGNYGHTF. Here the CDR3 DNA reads TGCAGTGCCCCCGGACAGGGAGGGAACTATGGCCACACCTTC.

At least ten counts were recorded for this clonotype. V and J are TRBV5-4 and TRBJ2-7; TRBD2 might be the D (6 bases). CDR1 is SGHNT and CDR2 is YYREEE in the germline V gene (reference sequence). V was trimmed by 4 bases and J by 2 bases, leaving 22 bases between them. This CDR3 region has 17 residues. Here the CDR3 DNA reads TGTGCCAGCAGCGCCCCAGGCATCGGGACTGGGCCCTACGAGCAGTACTTC. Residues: CASSAPGIGTGPYEQYF.

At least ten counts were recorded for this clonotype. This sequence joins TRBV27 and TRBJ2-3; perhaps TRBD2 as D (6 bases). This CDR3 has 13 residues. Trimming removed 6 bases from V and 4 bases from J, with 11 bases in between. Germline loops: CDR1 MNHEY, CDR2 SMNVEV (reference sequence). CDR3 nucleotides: TGTGCCAGCAGCAGACTAGGATCAGATACGCAGTATTTT. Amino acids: CASSRLGSDTQYF.

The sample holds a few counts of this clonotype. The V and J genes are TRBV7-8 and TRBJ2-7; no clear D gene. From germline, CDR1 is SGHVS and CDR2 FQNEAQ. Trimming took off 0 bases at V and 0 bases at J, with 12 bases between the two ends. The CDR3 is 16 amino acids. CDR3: CASSLAGRTSSYEQYF. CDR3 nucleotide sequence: TGTGCCAGCAGCTTAGCGGGCAGGACCAGCTCCTACGAGCAGTACTTC.

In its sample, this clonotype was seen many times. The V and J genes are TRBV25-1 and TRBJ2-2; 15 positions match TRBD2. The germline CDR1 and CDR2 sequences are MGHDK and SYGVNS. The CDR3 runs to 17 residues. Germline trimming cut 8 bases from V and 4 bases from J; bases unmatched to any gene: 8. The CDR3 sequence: CASLGTSGRKGTGELFF. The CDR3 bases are TGTGCCAGCCTAGGGACTAGCGGGAGGAAGGGCACCGGGGAGCTGTTTTTT.

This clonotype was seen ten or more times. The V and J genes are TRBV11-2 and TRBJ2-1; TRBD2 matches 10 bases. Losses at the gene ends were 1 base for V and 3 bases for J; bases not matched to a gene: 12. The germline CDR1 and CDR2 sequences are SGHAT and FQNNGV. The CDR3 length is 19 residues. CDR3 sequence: CASSLVAFSGGALYNEQFF. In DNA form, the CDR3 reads TGTGCCAGCAGCTTAGTTGCCTTCAGCGGGGGGGCCCTCTACAATGAGCAGTTCTTC.

CDR3 protein: CASTLINQVWGSTDTQYF. CDR3 bases: TGTGCCAGCACCCTCATTAATCAAGTTTGGGGTAGCACAGATACGCAGTATTTT. V and J are TRBV6-2 or TRBV6-3 and TRBJ2-3; D gene unclear. The CDR3 runs to 18 residues. V was clipped by 7 bases and J by 0 bases, with 23 bases between them. Germline V lookup: CDR1 MNHEY, CDR2 SVGEGT.

Here the CDR3 reads CAWSDYEKLFF. For the CDR3, the DNA is TGTGCCTGGAGTGACTATGAAAAACTGTTTTTT. The chain employs TRBV30 and TRBJ1-4; no definite D call. Trimming shortened V by 1 base and J by 6 bases, and 3 bases separated the two germline ends. This CDR3 spans 11 amino acids. Germline V gives CDR1 GTSNPN, CDR2 SVGIG (reference sequence).

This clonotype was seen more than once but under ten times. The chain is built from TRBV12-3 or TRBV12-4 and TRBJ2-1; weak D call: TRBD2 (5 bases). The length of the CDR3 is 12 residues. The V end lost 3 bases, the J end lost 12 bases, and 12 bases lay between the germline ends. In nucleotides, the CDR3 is TGTGCCAGCAGTTTGAGTTTAGCGAGGCAGTTCTTC. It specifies CASSLSLARQFF.

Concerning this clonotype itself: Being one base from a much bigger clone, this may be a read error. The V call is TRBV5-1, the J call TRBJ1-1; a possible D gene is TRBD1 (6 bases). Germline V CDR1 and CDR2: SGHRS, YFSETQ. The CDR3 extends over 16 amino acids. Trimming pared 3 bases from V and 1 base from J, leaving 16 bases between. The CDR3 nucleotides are TGCGCCAGCAGCTGGGCGGGGGGCATCCAGAACACTGAAGCTTTCTTT. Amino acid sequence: CASSWAGGIQNTEAFF.

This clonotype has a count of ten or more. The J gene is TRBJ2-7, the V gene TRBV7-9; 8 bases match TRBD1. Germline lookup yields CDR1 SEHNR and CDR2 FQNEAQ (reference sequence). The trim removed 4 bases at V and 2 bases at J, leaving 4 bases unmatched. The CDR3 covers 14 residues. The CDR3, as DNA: TGTGCCAGCAGCTCCGCAGGGGGCACCTACGAGCAGTACTTC. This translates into CASSSAGGTYEQYF.

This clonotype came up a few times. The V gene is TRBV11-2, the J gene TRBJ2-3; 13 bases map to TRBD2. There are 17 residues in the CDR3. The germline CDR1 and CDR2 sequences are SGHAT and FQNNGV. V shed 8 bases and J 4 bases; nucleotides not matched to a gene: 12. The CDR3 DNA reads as TGTGCCAGCGGGGGACTAGCGGGGTACGGTGGCGCAGATACGCAGTATTTT. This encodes CASGGLAGYGGADTQYF. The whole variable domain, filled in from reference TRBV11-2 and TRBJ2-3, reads EAGVAQSPRYKIIEKRQSVAFWCNPISGHATLYWYQQILGQGPKLLIQFQNNGVVDDSQLPKDRFSAERLKGVDSTLKIQPAKLEDSAVYLCASGGLAGYGGADTQYFGPGTRLTVL.

CDR3 region: CASTTGPDNNEQFF. The CDR3 DNA is TGTGCCAGTACCACGGGGCCAGATAACAATGAGCAGTTCTTC. The rearrangement joins TRBV19 to TRBJ2-1; possibly TRBD1 or TRBD2 for D (5 bases each). Per the germline V gene, CDR1 is LNHDA and CDR2 is SQIVND (reference sequence). The V end lost 7 bases, the J end lost 5 bases, and 15 bases lay between the germline ends. The CDR3 extends over 14 amino acids.

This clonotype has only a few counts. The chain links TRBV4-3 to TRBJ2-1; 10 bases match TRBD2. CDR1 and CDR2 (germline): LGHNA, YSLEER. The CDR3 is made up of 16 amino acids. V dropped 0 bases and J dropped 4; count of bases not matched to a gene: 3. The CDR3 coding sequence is TGCGCCAGCAGCCAAGAGGGTAGCGGGGGGTACAATGAGCAGTTCTTC. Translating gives CASSQEGSGGYNEQFF.

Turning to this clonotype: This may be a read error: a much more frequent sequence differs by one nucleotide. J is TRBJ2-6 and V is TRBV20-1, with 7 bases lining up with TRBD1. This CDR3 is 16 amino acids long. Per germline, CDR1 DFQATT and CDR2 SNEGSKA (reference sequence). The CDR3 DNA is TGCGGTGCAACCGGGACAGAGAGCTCTGGGGCCAACGTCCTGACTTTC. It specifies CGATGTESSGANVLTF.

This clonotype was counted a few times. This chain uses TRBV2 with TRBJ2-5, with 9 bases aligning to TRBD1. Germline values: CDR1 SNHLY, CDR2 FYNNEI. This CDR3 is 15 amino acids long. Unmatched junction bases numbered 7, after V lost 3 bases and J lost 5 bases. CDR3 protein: CASSEIHRGLETQYF. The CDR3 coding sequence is TGTGCCAGCAGTGAGATTCACAGGGGGCTGGAGACCCAGTACTTC.